A single sample gave rise to the 10 T cell receptor beta chains below, sequenced in a study of T cells in Graves' hyperthyroidism and ophthalmopathy. Amplification of TCR beta CDR3 regions was performed using RNA transcripts as template. Primed by the HTBI set, a first-round RT-PCR was run on the TCR CDR3. TCRdb re-derived calls from the multiplex PCR reads in MiXCR, one entry per CDR3 protein. Among about 740,000 distinct CDR3 sequences, 12% to 15% were seen once, and the ten largest hold 10%. The sequencing input was blood. The origin of the receptors is a woman under 30 with Graves' hyperthyroidism.

The chain joins TRBV7-9 to TRBJ1-3, with 9 bases that match TRBD1. Trimming at V came to 7 bases and at J to 3 bases, leaving 7 bases not matched to a gene. This CDR3 is built from 15 residues. Germline assignment: CDR1 SEHNR and CDR2 FQNEAQ (reference sequence). The CDR3 DNA reads as TGTGCCAGCACAATTGGGGACAGGGTTGGAAACACCATATATTTT. It specifies CASTIGDRVGNTIYF.

This clonotype appeared many times. The V call is TRBV30, the J call TRBJ2-3, with 9 bases matching TRBD2. V dropped 3 bases and J dropped 1; count of bases not matched to a gene: 5. Germline V lookup: CDR1 GTSNPN, CDR2 SVGIG (reference sequence). The CDR3 has 15 residues. The CDR3 here is CAWSGLAFGTDTQYF. For the CDR3, the DNA is TGTGCCTGGAGCGGACTAGCGTTTGGCACAGATACGCAGTATTTT.

J is TRBJ2-7 and V is TRBV27; 7 nucleotides line up with TRBD1. The V and J ends lost 5 bases and 1 base, in that order; junction bases with no gene match: 8. CDR1 and CDR2 (germline): MNHEY, SMNVEV (reference sequence). The CDR3 length is 15 residues. CDR3 sequence: CASSQDRVGSYEQYF. The CDR3 nucleotides read TGTGCCAGCAGTCAAGACAGGGTAGGGTCCTACGAGCAGTACTTC.

CDR3 protein: CASSVLRTEAFF. The CDR3 DNA is TGTGCCAGCAGCGTACTTCGAACTGAAGCTTTCTTT. The chain has TRBV27 and TRBJ1-1; no definite D call. This CDR3 has 12 residues. The V gene lost 6 bases and the J gene lost 5 bases, with 10 bases spanning the gap. Germline CDR1 reads MNHEY; CDR2 reads SMNVEV (reference sequence).

This clonotype was counted at least ten times. This chain links TRBV2 with TRBJ2-2; 10 nucleotides agree with TRBD2. Germline loops: CDR1 SNHLY, CDR2 FYNNEI. Trimming cost V 4 bases and J 6 bases; bases outside gene matches: 5. CDR3 length: 15 amino acids. CDR3 loop: CASSVSGRAPGELFF. As DNA, the CDR3 is TGTGCCAGCAGTGTAAGCGGGAGGGCCCCCGGGGAGCTGTTTTTT.

This clonotype has just a few counts. This sequence joins TRBV20-1 and TRBJ2-7, with 11 bases fitting TRBD2. The CDR3 has 14 amino acids. Germline assignment: CDR1 DFQATT and CDR2 SNEGSKA (reference sequence). V trimming: 3 bases; J trimming: 3 bases; junction bases outside the gene matches: 4. CDR3 sequence (DNA): TGCAGTGCTAGTAGCGGGAGGGTCCTCTACGAGCAGTACTTC. It is translated as CSASSGRVLYEQYF.

This clonotype was seen more than once but under ten times. This sequence joins TRBV7-3 and TRBJ2-2; TRBD2 matches at 8 bases. Germline V CDR1 and CDR2: SGHTA, FQGTGA. This CDR3 spans 13 amino acids. The ends lost 7 bases at V and 6 bases at J; junction bases unmatched: 4. CDR3: CASTGAGAGELFF. CDR3 in DNA: TGTGCCAGCACTGGAGCGGGGGCCGGGGAGCTGTTTTTT.

This clonotype was counted many times. The chain joins TRBV6-6 to TRBJ2-1; D remains unclear. Trimming left V 2 bases short and J 3 bases short, with 11 bases between. Germline CDR1 MNHNY, CDR2 SVGAGI (reference sequence). CDR3 length equals 15 residues. The CDR3 nucleotides read TGTGCCAGCAGTTACGCGAGCACTGTCTACAATGAGCAGTTCTTC. It specifies CASSYASTVYNEQFF.

This clonotype was seen a handful of times. This chain links TRBV4-2 with TRBJ1-2; D might be TRBD1 (5 bases). The CDR3 sequence is 14 residues long. The V end lost 0 bases, the J end lost 6 bases, and 11 bases lay between the germline ends. Looked up from germline, CDR1 is LGHNA and CDR2 is YNFKEQ. This CDR3 is CASSQDRDLHGYTF. In nucleotides, the CDR3 is TGTGCCAGCAGCCAAGATAGGGACTTACATGGCTACACCTTC.

V gene TRBV19 combines with J gene TRBJ2-1, with D perhaps TRBD2 (6 bases). The CDR3 runs 15 residues. V was clipped by 0 bases and J by 7 bases, with 13 bases between them. Germline lookup yields CDR1 LNHDA and CDR2 SQIVND (reference sequence). CDR3 residues: CASSIDLAGPNEQFF. The CDR3 region has the DNA TGTGCCAGTAGTATAGATCTGGCGGGACCGAATGAGCAGTTCTTC.